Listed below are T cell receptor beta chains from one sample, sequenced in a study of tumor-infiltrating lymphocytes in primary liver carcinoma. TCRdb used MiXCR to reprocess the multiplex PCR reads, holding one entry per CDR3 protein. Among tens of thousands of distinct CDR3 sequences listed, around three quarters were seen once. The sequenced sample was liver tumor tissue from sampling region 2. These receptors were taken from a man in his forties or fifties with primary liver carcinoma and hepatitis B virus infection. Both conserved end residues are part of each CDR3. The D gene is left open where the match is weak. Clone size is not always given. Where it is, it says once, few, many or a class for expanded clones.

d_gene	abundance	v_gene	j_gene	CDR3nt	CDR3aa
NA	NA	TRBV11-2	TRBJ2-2	TGTGCCAGCAGCGCCACGGGAGAAACAAACACCGGAGAGCTGTTTTTT	CASSATGETNTGELFF
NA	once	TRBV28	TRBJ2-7	TGTGCCAGTAGCCCACAAAGGGAGCAACCTTACGAGCAGTACTTC	CASSPQREQPYEQYF
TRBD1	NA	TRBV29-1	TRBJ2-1	TGCAGCGGATTGCCGGGACAGGGCGTGGATGAGCTGTCCTTC	CSGLPGQGVDELSF
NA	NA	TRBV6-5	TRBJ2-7	TGTGCCAGTAGTTACAGACTTTCCTACGAGCAGCACTTC	CASSYRLSYEQHF
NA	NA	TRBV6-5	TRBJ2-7	TGTGCCAGCAGCGCTGGATCGGACAGATTATACTTC	CASSAGSDRLYF
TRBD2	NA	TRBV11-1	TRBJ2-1	TGTGCCAGTAGCCTGGGACTAGCGGGAGAATTTGACAAAGAGCAATTCTTC	CASSLGLAGEFDKEQFF
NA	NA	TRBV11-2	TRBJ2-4	TGTGTCAGCAGACGGGGACGTGGGATAAACATTCAGTACTTC	CVSRRGRGINIQYF
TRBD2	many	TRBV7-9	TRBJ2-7	TGTGCCAGCAGCATGGGGACTAGCTCAGGGCAGTACTTC	CASSMGTSSGQYF
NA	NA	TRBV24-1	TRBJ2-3	TGTGCCACCAGTGACACCGGGACTCAGTTCCATCCGGATACGCACTATTTT	CATSDTGTQFHPDTHYF
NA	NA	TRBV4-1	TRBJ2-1	TGCGCCAGTAGCCAAGTTTCTAGCACCTCAGGGAAGCAGTTCTTC	CASSQVSSTSGKQFF
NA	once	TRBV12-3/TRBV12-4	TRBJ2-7	TGTGCCAGCAGTTTAGGGACGGGCTCCTACAGGCAGTACTTC	CASSLGTGSYRQYF
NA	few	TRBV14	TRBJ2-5	TGTGCCAGCCAAGACCACGCCCCGGAGTTCCAAGAGACCCAGTACTTC	CASQDHAPEFQETQYF
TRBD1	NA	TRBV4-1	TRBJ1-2	TGCGCCAGCAACTTCGAGAGGACAGGGACTAACTATGGCTACATCTTC	CASNFERTGTNYGYIF
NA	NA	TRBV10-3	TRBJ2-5	TGTGCCATCTGTGAGCTGGACAGAGGGCGTCGGACCCAGTACTTC	CAICELDRGRRTQYF
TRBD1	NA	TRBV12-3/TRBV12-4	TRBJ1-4	TGTGCCAGCAACCATAAATCGGGACAGGGGAATGAAAAACTGTTTTTT	CASNHKSGQGNEKLFF
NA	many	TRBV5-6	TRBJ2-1	TGTGCCAGCAGCCCAGTGGTAGGGAGCTCCTACAATGAGCAGTTCTTC	CASSPVVGSSYNEQFF
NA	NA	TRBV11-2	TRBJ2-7	TGTGCAAGCAGCTCAACCCAGGGGGGAAGATACGAGCAGTACTTC	CASSSTQGGRYEQYF
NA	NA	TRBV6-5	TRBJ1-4	TGTGCCAGCAGTCACTCGGATCGGTCTGAAAAACTGTTTTTT	CASSHSDRSEKLFF
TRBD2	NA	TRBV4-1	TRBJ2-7	TGCGCCAGCTGCTCCCAGCGGGAAGGCTACGAGCAGTACTTC	CASCSQREGYEQYF
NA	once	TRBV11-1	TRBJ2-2	TGTGCCAGCAGCTTACTCCGGACCAGGGACCTATTTTTT	CASSLLRTRDLFF